This T cell receptor beta chain was identified in a study of CD8 T cells in ankylosing spondylitis. Quantitative molecular-barcoded 5'-RACE generated the TCR beta libraries. TCRdb re-called the 5' RACE reads with MiXCR, one entry per CDR3 protein. The table lists about 64,000 distinct CDR3 sequences, 6.2% of them singletons. As regards this clonotype: The antigen remains undetermined.

Overall study findings and caveats: Clones tied to disease were said to be significantly enriched in matched ankylosing spondylitis synovial fluid. With a CD8+ phenotype, disease-linked clones were relatively rare in peripheral blood.

Germline CDR1 and CDR2: SGHTA and FQGTGA. With 8 bases clipped from V and 7 bases from J, the junction kept 6 bases outside the gene matches. This CDR3 is built from 13 residues. The sequenced sample consisted of synovial fluid, either unsorted or a sorted T cell fraction (not recorded which). The gene calls are TRBV7-3 and TRBJ2-1; TRBD2 matches at 9 bases. This receptor was taken from a male donor with ankylosing spondylitis. The CDR3 DNA reads TGTGCCAGCGGAATAGCGGGAGTTAATGAGCAGTTCTTC. This sequence encodes CASGIAGVNEQFF.